The TCR beta chain under discussion was sequenced for a study of vaccination effects on CD4 cells after COVID-19. At the level of the study: A few convalescent patients gave early and late post-vaccination samples. Notes on the study in general: Both infection-induced and vaccine-induced clones contracted markedly at late post-vaccination timepoints. The authors studied few convalescent patients and collected no early post-infection timepoints. For convalescents, most of the spike-reactive clones seen post-vaccine were new vaccine-induced clones.

The method was immunoSEQ multiplex PCR; TCRdb's version includes in-frame clones alone and lacks a portion of them. The sample gives around 50,000 clones, under 85% of which show up once; approximately 5.4% is in the top ten. The CDR3 runs 13 residues. V dropped 11 bases and J dropped 6 bases, with 16 bases sitting between them. Germline V lookup: CDR1 MNHEY, CDR2 SVGAGI. The culture ran for 10 days, and then CD4+ T cells were isolated. The infection with SARS-CoV-2 (confirmed by PCR) occurred in this person between March and December 2020. BNT162b2 vaccine or mRNA-1273 vaccine was given to participants in two doses. As regards this clone: Its antigen is undetermined.

The chain is built from TRBV6-5 and TRBJ2-2; D not certain. This clonotype originated in a human donor who had a prior SARS-CoV-2 infection. Source: CD4+ T cells from PBMCs cultured without peptide, taken after COVID-19 vaccination. CDR3 DNA: TGTGCCTCGACAATAACTCGCCCCGGGGAGCTGTTTTTT. Translation gives CASTITRPGELFF.